The entry below describes one T cell receptor beta chain. Its antigen is as yet unknown. In preparing the TRB cDNA libraries, 5' RACE with UMI labels was used. After re-calling the 5' RACE reads, TCRdb lists one entry per CDR3 protein, DNA absent. The table gives tens of thousands of distinct CDR3 sequences; the top ten clones make up less than 0.85% of it. This sample is part of a study of CXCR3-negative and CXCR3-positive naive CD8 T cells. General study findings and limits: More hydrophobic TRB CDR3s occurred in CXCR3-positive than in CXCR3-negative naive cells. Diversity proved comparably high across both naive subsets and much lower in memory CD8+ cells. Comparison of naive CXCR3-negative and CXCR3-positive cells revealed similar TRBV-TRBJ usage, while memory cells differed.

Naive CD8+ T cells carried a CD45RO-CCR7+CD27+CD95- phenotype. The CDR3 is made up of 15 amino acids. From germline, CDR1 is KGHDR and CDR2 SFDVKD. The TCR comes from a human donor in good health. Some clones in this sample may be carry-over from other donors' samples. Sample: naive CXCR3+ CD8+ T cells from blood. Subset specified: CD45RO-CCR7+CD27+CD95- naive CD8+ T cells expressing CXCR3 (TNR3+). The rearrangement links TRBV24-1 to TRBJ2-3; checking the TCRdb D call of TRBD2 is not possible without DNA. The CDR3 reads CATSDPGGHADTQYF.